Presented here are 20 T cell receptor beta chains from one specimen sequenced in a study of blood T cell repertoires in COVID-19. Sequencing used immunoSEQ multiplex PCR; TCRdb keeps in-frame clones, though not all of them. This sample has about 190,000 clones, with about four fifths found just once. Sequenced input: peripheral blood. These receptors all come from a woman between 65 and 79 years old with active or convalescent COVID-19.

This chain's CDR3 is CASSLPQGRVTEAFF. DNA for the CDR3: TGTGCCAGCAGCTTGCCACAGGGTAGGGTCACTGAAGCTTTCTTT. The chain carries TRBV5-4 and TRBJ1-1, with a tentative D call TRBD1 (6 bases). Germline V gives CDR1 SGHNT, CDR2 YYREEE (reference sequence). Trimming pared 1 base from V and 4 bases from J, leaving 14 bases between. The CDR3 runs to 15 residues.

The V gene is TRBV28, the J gene TRBJ2-5; TRBD2 matches 7 bases. There are 15 residues in the CDR3. V gave up 2 bases and J gave up 5 bases; unmatched junction bases: 8. Germline V gives CDR1 MDHEN, CDR2 SYDVKM. The DNA of the CDR3 is TGTGCCAGCAGTTTAGGGCAGCCCGGGGGGGAGACCCAGTACTTC. Translated, it gives CASSLGQPGGETQYF.

The chain combines TRBV7-2 with TRBJ2-5; 9 bases align to TRBD2. The CDR3 spans 15 residues. CDR1 and CDR2 (germline): SGHTA, FQGNSA. V lost 3 bases, J lost 1 base, and 3 bases stayed unmatched. CDR3 amino acids: CASSFSGRLQETQYF. In nucleotides, the CDR3 is TGTGCCAGCAGCTTCAGCGGGAGGCTCCAAGAGACCCAGTACTTC.

V usage is TRBV11-2 and J usage is TRBJ1-1; 7 positions match TRBD1. CDR3 length: 19 amino acids. Germline values: CDR1 SGHAT, CDR2 FQNNGV. V lost 1 base, J lost 0 bases, and 14 bases stayed unmatched. For the CDR3, the DNA is TGTGCCAGCAGCTTAGTTTCCAGGGGGGTGGGGTTAATGAACACTGAAGCTTTCTTT. It codes for CASSLVSRGVGLMNTEAFF.

The chain joins TRBV10-3 to TRBJ2-1, with 9 bases aligning to TRBD2. The CDR3 sequence is 16 residues long. V gave up 4 bases and J gave up 5 bases; unmatched junction bases: 9. From germline, CDR1 is ENHRY and CDR2 SYGVKD. Written as DNA, the CDR3 is TGTGCCATCAGTGGACTCCTGACTAGCGGAGACAATGAGCAGTTCTTC. Protein product: CAISGLLTSGDNEQFF.

The V gene is TRBV2, the J gene TRBJ2-1; 9 bases line up with TRBD1. Looked up from germline, CDR1 is SNHLY and CDR2 is FYNNEI. This CDR3 is built from 15 residues. The junction had 8 bases not matched to a gene; V was cut back by 5 bases and J by 6 bases. CDR3 protein: CASSKQGALINEQFF. CDR3 coding DNA: TGTGCCAGCAGTAAACAGGGGGCGCTGATCAATGAGCAGTTCTTC.

The count of this clone is one. The chain links TRBV18 to TRBJ1-6; D perhaps matches TRBD1 (5 bases). The CDR3 extends over 14 amino acids. The germline gives CDR1 KGHSH, CDR2 LQKENI. Trimming cost V 2 bases and J 10 bases, with 12 bases left between them. CDR3 coding DNA: TGTGCCAGCTCACCAACGACAGCTGGCTCACCCCTCCACTTT. This encodes CASSPTTAGSPLHF.

The V call is TRBV7-2, the J call TRBJ2-5; D uncertain. Germline V CDR1 and CDR2: SGHTA, FQGNSA. This CDR3 region has 12 residues. Trimming took 5 bases from V and 5 from J, leaving 9 bases between them. CDR3 region: CASSRQLETQYF. The CDR3 nucleotides are TGTGCCAGCAGCCGTCAACTTGAGACCCAGTACTTC.

The chain employs TRBV30 and TRBJ2-7; D might be TRBD2 (5 bases). The CDR3 is 14 residues long. Germline CDR1 and CDR2: GTSNPN and SVGIG (reference sequence). The ends were cut back, 4 bases at V and 2 bases at J, with 15 bases in the middle. The CDR3 DNA follows: TGTGCCTGGATCGAGCGGACCCCCCCCTACGAGCAGTACTTC. Protein sequence: CAWIERTPPYEQYF. Complete variable domain (other parts from reference TRBV30 and TRBJ2-7): SQTIHQWPATLVQPVGSPLSLECTVEGTSNPNLYWYRQAAGRGLQLLFYSVGIGQISSEVPQNLSASRPQDRQFILSSKKLLLSDSGFYLCAWIERTPPYEQYFGPGTRLTVT.

The V call is TRBV6-5, the J call TRBJ1-5; no reliable D call. Germline V CDR1 and CDR2: MNHEY, SVGAGI. This CDR3 spans 13 amino acids. V was clipped by 3 bases and J by 0 bases, with 3 bases between them. The DNA of the CDR3 is TGTGCCAGCAGTTATAATAGCAATCAGCCCCAGCATTTT. Translation: CASSYNSNQPQHF.

The J gene is TRBJ2-7, the V gene TRBV6-6, with 8 bases lining up with TRBD1. V shed 6 bases, J shed 6 bases, and the junction held 13 bases outside the gene matches. Germline V CDR1 and CDR2: MNHNY, SVGAGI (reference sequence). The CDR3 sequence is 15 residues long. The CDR3 sequence is CASSDQGAFPSEQYF. The CDR3 nucleotides read TGTGCCAGCAGCGACCAGGGGGCTTTCCCCTCCGAGCAGTACTTC.

This clone turned up a few times. The chain combines TRBV6-5 with TRBJ2-7; D remains unclear. V was clipped by 7 bases and J by 0 bases, with 10 bases between them. The germline V gene has CDR1 MNHEY and CDR2 SVGAGI. The CDR3 runs to 13 residues. CDR3 residues: CASTDIFSYEQYF. The CDR3 DNA is TGTGCCAGCACAGACATATTCTCCTACGAGCAGTACTTC.

V is TRBV5-1 and J is TRBJ2-7; 8 positions match TRBD1. V gave up 7 bases and J gave up 2 bases; unmatched junction bases: 14. Germline lookup yields CDR1 SGHRS and CDR2 YFSETQ. The CDR3 is made up of 16 amino acids. CDR3 sequence (DNA): TGCGCCAGCTACCCCCGGAGGGGACAGGACACCTACGAGCAGTACTTC. Protein sequence: CASYPRRGQDTYEQYF. The entire variable domain, with the rest obtained from reference TRBV5-1 and TRBJ2-7, is as follows: KAGVTQTPRYLIKTRGQQVTLSCSPISGHRSVSWYQQTPGQGLQFLFEYFSETQRNKGNFPGRFSGRQFSNSRSEMNVSTLELGDSALYLCASYPRRGQDTYEQYFGPGTRLTVT.

The chain links TRBV19 to TRBJ1-5; D unresolved. CDR3 length: 16 amino acids. V was cut by 3 bases and J by 0 bases, with 12 bases left in between. Per germline, CDR1 LNHDA and CDR2 SQIVND (reference sequence). CDR3: CASSIPTRSSNQPQHF. DNA of the CDR3: TGTGCCAGTAGTATTCCGACTAGGAGTAGCAATCAGCCCCAGCATTTT.

The J gene is TRBJ1-6, the V gene TRBV28; possibly TRBD1 for D (5 bases). This CDR3 region has 13 residues. V was trimmed by 6 bases and J by 8 bases, leaving 11 bases between them. Looked up from germline, CDR1 is MDHEN and CDR2 is SYDVKM. The CDR3 sequence: CASRRQGDSPLHF. The CDR3, as DNA: TGTGCCAGCAGGAGGCAGGGTGATTCACCCCTCCACTTT.

The chain is built from TRBV6-5 and TRBJ2-6, with D possibly matching TRBD1 (6 bases). Germline V CDR1 and CDR2: MNHEY, SVGAGI. This CDR3 has 15 amino acids. V gave up 5 bases and J gave up 1 base, with 9 bases separating them. CDR3 in amino acids: CASSQQGSGANVLTF. In DNA form, the CDR3 reads TGTGCCAGCAGTCAACAGGGATCTGGGGCCAACGTCCTGACTTTC.

Only a few counts were recorded for this clone. The CDR3 sequence: CASSLTGRMNTEAFF. CDR3 bases: TGTGCCAGCAGCTTAACGGGGAGGATGAACACTGAAGCTTTCTTT. The chain recombines TRBV3-1 (or the pseudogene TRBV3-2) with TRBJ1-1; no clear D. Germline lookup yields CDR1 LGHDT and CDR2 YNNKEL (reference sequence). This CDR3 is built from 15 residues. V was pared by 5 bases and J by 0 bases, with 13 bases between.

This chain links TRBV28 with TRBJ1-5; D possibly corresponds to TRBD1 (6 bases). V was clipped by 8 bases and J by 4 bases, with 21 bases between them. The germline V gene has CDR1 MDHEN and CDR2 SYDVKM. This CDR3 has 16 residues. This CDR3 is CASSPGQGFDNQPQHF. As DNA, the CDR3 is TGTGCCAGCTCCCCCGGGCAGGGGTTTGATAATCAGCCCCAGCATTTT.

Concerning this clone: The junction does not match germline at one end; this may be a read error. This chain's CDR3 is CASSAQIGGLVNTGELFF. The CDR3 bases are TGTGCTAGCAGCGCGCAAATTGGGGGCCTTGTGAACACCGGGGAGCTGTTTTTT. This chain uses TRBV7-7 with TRBJ2-2, with a weak D call TRBD1 (6 bases). The CDR3 consists of 18 residues. Germline CDR1 SSHAT, CDR2 FNYEAQ (reference sequence).

The chain links TRBV20-1 to TRBJ2-3, with 9 positions matching TRBD2. From germline, CDR1 is DFQATT and CDR2 SNEGSKA (reference sequence). This CDR3 comprises 16 residues. With 3 bases clipped from V and 2 bases from J, the junction kept 9 bases outside the gene matches. The CDR3 sequence: CSASWASGVDTDTQYF. CDR3 sequence (DNA): TGCAGTGCTAGTTGGGCTAGCGGGGTTGACACAGATACGCAGTATTTT.